This entry concerns a single T cell receptor (beta chain). What it binds is unknown. Germline V gives CDR1 DFQATT, CDR2 SNEGSKA (reference sequence). Trimming cost V 4 bases and J 0 bases, with 9 bases left between them. The CDR3 has 13 residues. This specimen comes from a study of T-cell memory formation after mild COVID-19. Findings of the study overall: Cross-reactive memory apparently joined, as some responding clones appeared in pre-infection memory.

TCRdb re-called the 5' RACE reads with MiXCR, one entry per CDR3 protein. The data show hundreds of thousands of distinct CDR3 sequences, about 20% seen once. The chain joins TRBV20-1 to TRBJ1-1; D ambiguous. Sequenced input: PBMCs or a T cell subset sorted from them (not recorded which). This sequence originates from an adult woman who had mild COVID-19 (a few samples of this study predate the infection). Cell type and time point are not known. CDR3 sequence (DNA): TGCAGTGCTACCCCGGACCTGAACACTGAAGCTTTCTTT. This codes for CSATPDLNTEAFF.